A selection of T cell receptor beta chains follows, all from one sample in a study of blood T cell repertoires in COVID-19. Sequencing used immunoSEQ multiplex PCR; TCRdb keeps in-frame clones, though not all of them. The data contain 150,000 to 200,000 clones, more than 65% of them singletons. The sample taken for sequencing was peripheral blood. Every receptor here comes from a woman at least 80 years old with active or convalescent COVID-19. CDR3s include the opening cysteine and the closing phenylalanine or tryptophan. Each record gives: clone size, V gene, J gene, CDR3 protein. Only some rows state a clone size, as once, few, many or a class for expanded clones.

NA	TRBV5-1	TRBJ1-6	CASSPGQGSNSPLHF
NA	TRBV7-6	TRBJ1-1	CASSSPTGGVGEAFF
NA	TRBV20-1	TRBJ2-5	CSASPSGRASETQYF
NA	TRBV6-5	TRBJ2-7	CASSIKTGWGYEQYF
NA	TRBV30	TRBJ1-5	CAWSAQGAQGQPQHF
NA	TRBV30	TRBJ2-3	CASRRERQDTQYF
NA	TRBV19	TRBJ1-3	CASIQGLLGNTIYF
NA	TRBV7-2	TRBJ2-7	CASRFGRGETYEQYF
NA	TRBV19	TRBJ2-1	CASMRGLAGGSYNEQFF
NA	TRBV2	TRBJ1-4	CASTGEAGGEKLFF
NA	TRBV19	TRBJ2-6	CASSTLQDRGGNVLTF
medium-sized	TRBV2	TRBJ2-7	CASRAEEPYEQYF
NA	TRBV7-2	TRBJ2-5	CASSLGLAGGAETQYF
NA	TRBV18	TRBJ1-4	CASSPEDRINEKLFF
NA	TRBV5-1	TRBJ1-1	CASSLSDLNTEAFF
NA	TRBV5-1	TRBJ1-3	CASTRSTGGPSSGNTIYF
few	TRBV7-8	TRBJ2-7	CASSGRDRGYEQYF
few	TRBV18	TRBJ2-7	CEKKCREHEQYF
NA	TRBV5-1	TRBJ1-2	CASGDSQNYGYTF
NA	TRBV18	TRBJ1-6	CASSLNSRGNSPLHF
NA	TRBV10-3	TRBJ2-1	CAISELAGRSDEQFF
NA	TRBV20-1	TRBJ1-6	CARGWSSPLHF
NA	TRBV3-1/TRBV3-2	TRBJ2-1	CASSSGTGGYNEQFF
once	TRBV7-8	TRBJ1-1	CASSSETGGVTEAFF
NA	TRBV28	TRBJ2-7	CASSYLGTDPYEQYF
NA	TRBV5-5	TRBJ2-7	CASSLGVYEQYF
NA	TRBV7-3	TRBJ2-3	CASSSLGGTDTQYF
once	TRBV5-1	TRBJ1-2	CASSPQGALYGYTF
NA	TRBV5-1	TRBJ1-1	CASSLGQGSFEAFF
NA	TRBV2	TRBJ2-1	CASSDSQGSYNEQFF
NA	TRBV2	TRBJ1-1	CASTKGQGNTEAFF
NA	TRBV10-2	TRBJ1-4	CASSESTGSEKLFF
NA	TRBV14	TRBJ1-1	CASSQEVGRAEAFF
NA	TRBV2	TRBJ2-5	CASSTGGTETQYF
NA	TRBV5-1	TRBJ1-6	CASSLDRGGPPLHF
NA	TRBV10-1	TRBJ2-3	CASRLAGEGDTQYF
NA	TRBV12-1	TRBJ1-2	CASSGPPPVAGPCAGGYTF
NA	TRBV28	TRBJ1-4	CASRGGFNEKLFF
NA	TRBV28	TRBJ1-1	CASSSHAALNTEAFF
NA	TRBV19	TRBJ1-1	CASSRDRGSTEAFF
once	TRBV7-9	TRBJ2-7	CASSLGASLTYEQYF
NA	TRBV7-8	TRBJ1-3	CASSPSGSRSGNTIYF
NA	TRBV24-1	TRBJ1-5	CATSRTGGQPQHF
NA	TRBV10-3	TRBJ2-7	CAIRRTSGSYEQYF
NA	TRBV30	TRBJ1-2	CAWSVPLLHGYTF
NA	TRBV2	TRBJ2-2	CASSELAGGRTGELFF
NA	TRBV6-5	TRBJ2-2	CASIADTGELFF
NA	TRBV2	TRBJ2-1	CASSVQGLRDEQFF
NA	TRBV16	TRBJ1-2	CASSQSAANGGYTF
NA	TRBV2	TRBJ2-3	CASRPGTGGPDTQYF
NA	TRBV5-1	TRBJ2-1	CASSSTSGSYNEQFF
NA	TRBV7-9	TRBJ1-1	CASSLVLTGRNTEAFF
few	TRBV7-8	TRBJ2-5	CASSYRRASGGLETQYF
NA	TRBV6-5	TRBJ2-7	CASWDLLNQYF
NA	TRBV5-4	TRBJ1-2	CASSLPARVRYGYTF
NA	TRBV5-1	TRBJ2-5	CASSLDDSEETQYF
NA	TRBV6-6	TRBJ1-4	CASTQYVEGKLFF